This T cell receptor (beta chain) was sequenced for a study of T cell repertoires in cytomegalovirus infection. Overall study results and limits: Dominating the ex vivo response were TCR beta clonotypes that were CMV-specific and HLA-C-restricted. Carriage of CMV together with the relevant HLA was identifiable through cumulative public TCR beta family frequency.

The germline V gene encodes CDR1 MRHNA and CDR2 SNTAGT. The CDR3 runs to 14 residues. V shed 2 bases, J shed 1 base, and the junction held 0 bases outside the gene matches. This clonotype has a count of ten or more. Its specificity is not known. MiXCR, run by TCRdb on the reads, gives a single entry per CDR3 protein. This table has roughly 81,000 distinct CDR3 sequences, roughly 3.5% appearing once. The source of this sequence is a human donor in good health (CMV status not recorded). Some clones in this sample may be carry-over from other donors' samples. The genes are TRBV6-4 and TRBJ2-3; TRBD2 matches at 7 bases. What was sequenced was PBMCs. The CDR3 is CASSDRGGTDTQYF. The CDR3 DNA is TGTGCCAGCAGTGACCGGGGGGGCACAGATACGCAGTATTTT.